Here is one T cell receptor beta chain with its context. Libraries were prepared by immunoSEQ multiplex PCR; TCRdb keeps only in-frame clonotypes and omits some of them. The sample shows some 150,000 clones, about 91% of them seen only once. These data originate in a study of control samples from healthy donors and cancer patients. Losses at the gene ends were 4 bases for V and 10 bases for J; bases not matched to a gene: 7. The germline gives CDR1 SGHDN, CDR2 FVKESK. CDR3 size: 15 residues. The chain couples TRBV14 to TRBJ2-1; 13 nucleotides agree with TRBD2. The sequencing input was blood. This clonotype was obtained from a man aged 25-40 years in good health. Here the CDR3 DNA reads TGTGCCAGCAGCCCCTGGACTAGCGGGGGACCAGAGCAGTTCTTC. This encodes CASSPWTSGGPEQFF.